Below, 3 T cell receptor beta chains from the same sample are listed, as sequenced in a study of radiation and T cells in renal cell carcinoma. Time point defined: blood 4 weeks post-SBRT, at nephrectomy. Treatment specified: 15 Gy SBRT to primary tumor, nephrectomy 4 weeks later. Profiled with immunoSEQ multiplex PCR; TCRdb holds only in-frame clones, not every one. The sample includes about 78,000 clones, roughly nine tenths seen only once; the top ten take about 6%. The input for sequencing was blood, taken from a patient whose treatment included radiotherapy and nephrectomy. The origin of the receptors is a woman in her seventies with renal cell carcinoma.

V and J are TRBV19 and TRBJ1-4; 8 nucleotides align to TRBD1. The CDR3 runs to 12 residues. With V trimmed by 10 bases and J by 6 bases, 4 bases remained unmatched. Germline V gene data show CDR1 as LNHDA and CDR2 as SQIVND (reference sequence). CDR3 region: CAIGQGDEKLFF. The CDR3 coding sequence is TGTGCCATCGGACAGGGTGATGAAAAACTGTTTTTT.

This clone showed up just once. Here the CDR3 DNA reads TGTGCCAGCAACTTCGGGGGAGGGGAGAGCCAGCCCCAGCATTTT. Translation gives CASNFGGGESQPQHF. The chain recombines TRBV5-6 with TRBJ1-5, with D possibly being TRBD1 (5 bases). V lost 6 bases, J lost 7 bases, and 20 bases lay in between. This CDR3 is 15 amino acids long. CDR1 is SGHDT and CDR2 is YYEEEE in the germline V gene.

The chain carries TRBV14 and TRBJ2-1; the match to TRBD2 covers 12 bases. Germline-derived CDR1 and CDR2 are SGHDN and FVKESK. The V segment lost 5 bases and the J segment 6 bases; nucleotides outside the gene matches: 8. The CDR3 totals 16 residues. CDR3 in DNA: TGTGCCAGCAGCTTACCGACTAGCGGGGGTCCCAATGAGCAGTTCTTC. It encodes CASSLPTSGGPNEQFF.